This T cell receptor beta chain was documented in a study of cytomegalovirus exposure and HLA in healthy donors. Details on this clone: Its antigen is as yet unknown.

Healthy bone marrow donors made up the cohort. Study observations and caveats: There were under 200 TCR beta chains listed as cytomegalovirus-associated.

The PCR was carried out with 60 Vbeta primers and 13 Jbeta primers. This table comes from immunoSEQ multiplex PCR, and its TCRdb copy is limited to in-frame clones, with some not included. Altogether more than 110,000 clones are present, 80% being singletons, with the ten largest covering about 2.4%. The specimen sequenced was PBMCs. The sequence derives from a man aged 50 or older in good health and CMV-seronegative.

The CDR3, as DNA: TGCAGCGTTAGGACAGGGTCCTACAATGAGCAGTTCTTC. Its protein product is CSVRTGSYNEQFF. The chain is built from TRBV29-1 and TRBJ2-1, with 8 bases aligning to TRBD1. CDR1 and CDR2 (germline): SQVTM, ANQGSEA. The CDR3 is 13 residues long. V shed 5 bases, J shed 1 base, and the junction held 1 base outside the gene matches.